This T cell receptor (beta chain) came from a study of post-analysis software for immune sequencing data. Whole-study context: Included among the disease courses, which were recorded for the cohort, were relapsing-remitting, secondary progressive and progressive-relapsing multiple sclerosis.

Prepared TCR beta cDNA libraries contained unique molecular identifiers. Input of about 0.9 to 10 million T cells yielded about half a million cDNA molecules. TCRdb reanalysed the PCR reads using MiXCR and keeps one entry per CDR3 protein. The table lists hundreds of thousands of distinct CDR3 sequences, approximately 60% of them singletons. Study conclusions and caveats: Patients with multiple sclerosis recorded significantly lower normalized Chao1 diversity than controls, the study found. Same-batch samples co-clustered strongly by F measure. Roughly five TRBV segments were significantly more frequent in patients than in controls. TRBV5-6, TRBV5-1 and TRBV20-1 were among these segments.

Trimming removed 4 bases at V and 2 bases at J, with 9 bases between. Germline V CDR1 and CDR2: SQVTM, ANQGSEA. This CDR3 spans 13 amino acids. Of note for this clonotype: Its antigen remains unidentified.

Sample: blood. V gene TRBV29-1 combines with J gene TRBJ1-5, with D perhaps TRBD1 (5 bases). This sequence was found in a girl aged 2-10 years with multiple sclerosis. CDR3 in DNA: TGCAGCGTTGGAGGGGCAGGCAATCAGCCCCAGCATTTT. Amino acid sequence: CSVGGAGNQPQHF.